Presented here are 11 T cell receptor beta chains from one specimen sequenced in a study of T-cell memory formation after mild COVID-19. TCRdb redid the calling of the 5' RACE reads with MiXCR, one entry per CDR3 protein. The repertoire consists of around 530,000 distinct CDR3 sequences, with less than 25% occurring once and the leading ten covering around 7.7%. Sequences were obtained from PBMCs or a T cell subset sorted from them (not recorded which). These receptors all stem from an adult woman who had mild COVID-19 (a few samples of this study predate the infection). Cell type and time point are not known.

The chain carries TRBV6-5 and TRBJ2-4, with D uncertain. The CDR3 sequence is 16 residues long. Germline CDR1 MNHEY, CDR2 SVGAGI. The germline V and J ends were trimmed by 4 bases and 0 bases, with 13 bases remaining between them. The CDR3 sequence: CASSSVLLLAKNIQYF. CDR3 sequence (DNA): TGTGCCAGCAGTTCCGTATTACTATTAGCCAAAAACATTCAGTACTTC.

This clonotype was detected only once. J is TRBJ1-3 and V is TRBV29-1; 7 nucleotides match TRBD1. In germline, CDR1 is SQVTM, CDR2 ANQGSEA. The CDR3 sequence is 15 residues long. After removal of 6 bases from V and 2 bases from J, the junction contained 10 bases not matched to a gene. The CDR3 here is CSVYQTGSPGNTIYF. CDR3 nucleotide sequence: TGCAGCGTCTACCAGACAGGGTCCCCTGGAAACACCATATATTTT.

This clonotype was seen a handful of times. The chain is built from TRBV3-1 and TRBJ2-6, with 11 bases that match TRBD2. V lost 6 bases to trimming and J lost 0 bases; unmatched junction nucleotides: 4. In germline, CDR1 is LGHDT, CDR2 YNNKEL (reference sequence). The CDR3 totals 17 residues. The CDR3 sequence: CASRTSGGRSGANVLTF. The CDR3 DNA follows: TGTGCCAGCAGAACTAGCGGGGGCCGCTCTGGGGCCAACGTCCTGACTTTC.

This clonotype was seen a few times. The rearrangement links TRBV15 to TRBJ2-1, with 7 bases lining up with TRBD2. CDR3 length: 14 amino acids. CDR1 and CDR2 (germline): LNHNV, YYDKDF (reference sequence). After removal of 1 base from V and 7 bases from J, the junction contained 4 bases not matched to a gene. DNA for the CDR3: TGTGCCACCAGCAGAGGTTCGGGGGGAAATGAGCAGTTCTTC. Amino acid sequence: CATSRGSGGNEQFF.

This clonotype was observed many times. The chain has TRBV18 and TRBJ2-2; D might be TRBD2 (5 bases). The V gene's germline CDR1 is KGHSH and CDR2 LQKENI. The CDR3 is 17 residues long. Trimming took 1 base from V and 1 from J, leaving 13 bases between them. The CDR3 bases are TGTGCCAGCTCACCACTCGGGGAGACGTTGAACACCGGGGAGCTGTTTTTT. Protein sequence: CASSPLGETLNTGELFF. Drawing the rest from reference TRBV18 and TRBJ2-2, the complete variable domain is NAGVMQNPRHLVRRRGQEARLRCSPMKGHSHVYWYRQLPEEGLKFMVYLQKENIIDESGMPKERFSAEFPKEGPSILRIQQVVRGDSAAYFCASSPLGETLNTGELFFGEGSRLTVL.

This chain connects TRBV9 to TRBJ2-1, with 7 bases identical to TRBD1. The length of the CDR3 is 15 residues. The J segment lost 5 bases and the V segment lost 2 bases, leaving 7 bases of the junction unmatched. Germline values: CDR1 SGDLS, CDR2 YYNGEE. The CDR3 coding sequence is TGTGCCAGCAGCGTGACAGGGTCAGATCACAATGAGCAGTTCTTC. This sequence encodes CASSVTGSDHNEQFF.

The chain uses TRBV4-2 and TRBJ2-1, with 9 bases identical to TRBD2. Germline CDR1 is LGHNA and CDR2 is YNFKEQ. There are 15 residues in the CDR3. Losses at the gene ends were 3 bases for V and 8 bases for J; bases not matched to a gene: 8. The CDR3 region has the DNA TGTGCCAGCAGCCAGGGACTAGCCATACAATATGAGCAGTTCTTC. Amino acid sequence: CASSQGLAIQYEQFF.

This clonotype has only a few counts. V and J are TRBV2 and TRBJ2-7, with D possibly TRBD1 on 6 matching bases. This CDR3 contains 14 residues. V lost 7 bases, J lost 3 bases, and 16 bases lay in between. CDR1 and CDR2 (germline): SNHLY, FYNNEI. The CDR3 sequence: CASTPRGVIYEQYF. CDR3 DNA: TGTGCCAGCACTCCCAGGGGCGTGATCTACGAGCAGTACTTC. Variable domain in full (rest from reference TRBV2 and TRBJ2-7): EPEVTQTPSHQVTQMGQEVILRCVPISNHLYFYWYRQILGQKVEFLVSFYNNEISEKSEIFDDQFSVERPDGSNFTLKIRSTKLEDSAMYFCASTPRGVIYEQYFGPGTRLTVT.

The chain uses TRBV20-1 and TRBJ2-7; tentative D call: TRBD1 (6 bases). Trimming removed 2 bases at V and 3 bases at J, with 11 bases between. Germline V lookup: CDR1 DFQATT, CDR2 SNEGSKA (reference sequence). The CDR3 extends over 13 amino acids. Written as DNA, the CDR3 is TGCAGTGCTAGAACAGGGAGTCACTACGAGCAGTACTTC. Protein product: CSARTGSHYEQYF.

This clonotype was counted only a few times. This chain links TRBV20-1 with TRBJ1-2, with D unclear. Germline V lookup: CDR1 DFQATT, CDR2 SNEGSKA (reference sequence). Deletions cut 5 bases from V and 5 bases from J, with 12 bases between. The CDR3 covers 12 residues. CDR3 region: CSAVLGEYGYTF. The CDR3 region has the DNA TGCAGTGCTGTCCTCGGGGAATATGGCTACACCTTC.

The J gene is TRBJ2-3, the V gene TRBV25-1; 9 bases are shared with TRBD2. The J segment lost 2 bases and the V segment lost 1 base, leaving 16 bases of the junction unmatched. This CDR3 spans 20 amino acids. CDR1 is MGHDK, CDR2 SYGVNS, per germline. The CDR3 spells CASSELRREGPPQPTDTQYF. CDR3 DNA: TGTGCCAGCAGTGAATTGCGGCGGGAGGGCCCCCCCCAACCCACAGATACGCAGTATTTT.